Listed here are 2 T cell receptor beta chains from one sample, sequenced in a study of Graves' ophthalmopathy and Graves' hyperthyroidism. RNA transcripts served as template for amplifying TCR beta CDR3 sequences. Second-round multiplex PCR came after a first-round RT-PCR that employed HTBI primers. One entry per CDR3 protein, called by TCRdb with MiXCR from the multiplex PCR reads. This sample yields 400,000 or so distinct CDR3 sequences, of which over 15% are seen a single time; roughly 7% belongs to the top ten. The sequencing sample was made of peripheral blood. The origin of the receptors is a woman between 18 and 29 years old with stable Graves' hyperthyroidism.

This clonotype was detected ten times or more. The V and J genes are TRBV6-2 or TRBV6-3 and TRBJ2-7; 10 nucleotides align to TRBD1. The CDR3 extends over 15 amino acids. J lost 2 bases, V lost 6 bases, and 7 bases had no gene match. Germline CDR1 is MNHEY and CDR2 is SVGEGT. CDR3 DNA: TGTGCCAGCAGCCCCGGGACAGGGGAAACCTACGAGCAGTACTTC. This encodes CASSPGTGETYEQYF.

This clonotype was seen repeatedly, ten times or more. This sequence joins TRBV6-1 and TRBJ2-5; 7 nucleotides line up with TRBD1. Germline V gene sequence: CDR1 MNHNS, CDR2 SASEGT. The CDR3 is 13 residues long. V lost 6 bases and J lost 2; bases outside the gene matches: 3. The DNA of the CDR3 is TGTGCCAGCAGCACAGGGGATCAAGAGACCCAGTACTTC. This translates into CASSTGDQETQYF.